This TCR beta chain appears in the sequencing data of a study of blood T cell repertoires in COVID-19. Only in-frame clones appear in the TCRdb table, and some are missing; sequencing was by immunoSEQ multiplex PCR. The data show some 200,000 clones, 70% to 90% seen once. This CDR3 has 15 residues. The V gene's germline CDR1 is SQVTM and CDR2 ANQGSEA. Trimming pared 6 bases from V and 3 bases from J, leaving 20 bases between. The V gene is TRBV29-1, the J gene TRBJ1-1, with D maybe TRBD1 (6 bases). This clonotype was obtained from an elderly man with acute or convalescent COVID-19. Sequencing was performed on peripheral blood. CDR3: CSVLGGLSGDTEAFF. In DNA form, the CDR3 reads TGCAGCGTCTTGGGGGGGCTTTCCGGGGACACTGAAGCTTTCTTT.